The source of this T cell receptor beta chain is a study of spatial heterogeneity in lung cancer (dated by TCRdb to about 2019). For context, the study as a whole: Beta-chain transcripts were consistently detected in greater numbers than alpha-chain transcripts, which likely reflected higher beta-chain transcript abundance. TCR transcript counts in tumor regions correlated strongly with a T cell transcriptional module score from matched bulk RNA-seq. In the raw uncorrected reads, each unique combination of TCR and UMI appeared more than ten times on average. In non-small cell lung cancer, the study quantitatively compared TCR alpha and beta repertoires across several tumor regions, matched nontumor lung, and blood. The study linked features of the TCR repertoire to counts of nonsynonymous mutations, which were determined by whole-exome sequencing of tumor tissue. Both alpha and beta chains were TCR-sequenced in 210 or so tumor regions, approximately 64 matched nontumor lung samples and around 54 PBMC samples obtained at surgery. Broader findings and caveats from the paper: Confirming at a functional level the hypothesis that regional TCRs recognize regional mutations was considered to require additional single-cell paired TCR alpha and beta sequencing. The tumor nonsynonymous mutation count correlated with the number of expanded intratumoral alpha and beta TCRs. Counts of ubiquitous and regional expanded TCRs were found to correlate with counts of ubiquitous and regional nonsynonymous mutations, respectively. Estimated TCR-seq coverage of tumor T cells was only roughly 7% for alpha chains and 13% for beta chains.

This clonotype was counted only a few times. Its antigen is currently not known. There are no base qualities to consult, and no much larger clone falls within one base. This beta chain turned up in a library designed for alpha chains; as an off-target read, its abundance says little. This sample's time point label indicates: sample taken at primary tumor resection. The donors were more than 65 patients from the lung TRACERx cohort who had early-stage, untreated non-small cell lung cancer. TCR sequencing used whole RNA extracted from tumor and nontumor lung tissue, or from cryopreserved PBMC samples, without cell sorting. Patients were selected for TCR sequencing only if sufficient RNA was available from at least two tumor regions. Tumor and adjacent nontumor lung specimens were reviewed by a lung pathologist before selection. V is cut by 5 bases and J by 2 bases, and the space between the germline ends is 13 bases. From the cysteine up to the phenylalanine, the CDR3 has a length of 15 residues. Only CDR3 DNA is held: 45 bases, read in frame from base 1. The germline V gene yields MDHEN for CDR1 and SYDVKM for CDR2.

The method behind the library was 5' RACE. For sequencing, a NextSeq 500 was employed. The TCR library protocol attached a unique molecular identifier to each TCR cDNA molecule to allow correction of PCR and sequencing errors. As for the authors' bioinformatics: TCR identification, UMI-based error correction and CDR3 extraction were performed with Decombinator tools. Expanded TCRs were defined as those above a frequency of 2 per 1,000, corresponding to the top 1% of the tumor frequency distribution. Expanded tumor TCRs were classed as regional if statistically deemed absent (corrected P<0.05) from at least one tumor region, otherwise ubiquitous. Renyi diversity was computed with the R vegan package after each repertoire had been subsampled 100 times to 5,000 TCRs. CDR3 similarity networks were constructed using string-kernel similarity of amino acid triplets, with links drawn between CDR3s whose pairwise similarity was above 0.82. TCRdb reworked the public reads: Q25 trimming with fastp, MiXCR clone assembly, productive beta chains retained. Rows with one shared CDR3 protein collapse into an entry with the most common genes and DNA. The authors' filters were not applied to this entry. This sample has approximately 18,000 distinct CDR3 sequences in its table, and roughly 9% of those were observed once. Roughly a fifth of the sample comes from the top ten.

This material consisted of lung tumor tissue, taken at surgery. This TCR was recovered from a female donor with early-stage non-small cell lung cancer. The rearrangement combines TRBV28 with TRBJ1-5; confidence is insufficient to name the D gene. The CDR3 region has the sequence CASSAPGNGNQPQHF. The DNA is TGTGCCAGCAGTGCACCGGGAAACGGCAATCAGCCCCAGCATTTT.